The rows below give T cell receptor beta chains drawn from one sample of a study of low-dose radiotherapy and immunotherapy resistance in tumors. In TCRdb, the reads were re-called with MiXCR into one record per CDR3 protein. In the table there are 100,000 or so distinct CDR3 sequences, around 20% of which are singletons. The material was PBMCs, obtained after low-dose radiotherapy plus immunotherapy. The origin of the receptors is a male donor with prostate cancer. The CDR3 runs from the conserved cysteine through the conserved F or W. A D gene is named only where the DNA matches it firmly. Where a row states a size, it is once, few, many or the class of an expanded clone; other rows omit it.

v_call,d_call,cdr3_length,clone_size,j_call,cdr3_nt,cdr3_aa
TRBV7-3,TRBD1,14,many,TRBJ1-2,TGTGCCAGCAGCCCTACAGGGGGCAACTATGGCTACACCTTC,CASSPTGGNYGYTF
TRBV4-1,.,13,many,TRBJ1-2,TGCGCCAGCAGCCAATTAGGGCACTATGGCTACACCTTC,CASSQLGHYGYTF
TRBV5-1,.,13,many,TRBJ1-1,TGTGCCAGCAGCTTTCAGTTGAACACTGAAGCTTTCTTT,CASSFQLNTEAFF
TRBV11-3,TRBD2,14,many,TRBJ2-2,TGTGCCAGCAGCAAGGGACTAGCGGGGGGTGCGGTGTTTTTT,CASSKGLAGGAVFF
TRBV10-3,.,12,many,TRBJ2-1,TGTGCCATCAGTGTTAATAACAATGAGCAGTTCTTC,CAISVNNNEQFF
TRBV7-9,.,14,many,TRBJ2-5,TGTGCCAGCAGCTCACAAGCGCTTCAAGAGACCCAGTACTTC,CASSSQALQETQYF
TRBV9,.,14,many,TRBJ2-5,TGTGCCAGCAGCGTTTCAGGGGGGGAGGAGACCCAGTACTTC,CASSVSGGEETQYF
TRBV2,.,15,many,TRBJ1-3,TGTGCCAGCAGTGGTACAGGGAACTCTGGAAACACCATATATTTT,CASSGTGNSGNTIYF
TRBV3-1,TRBD2,16,many,TRBJ2-7,TGTGCCAGCAGCCAAGGGTCGCCTAGCGGGGGTTACGAGCAGTACTTC,CASSQGSPSGGYEQYF
TRBV4-1,.,15,many,TRBJ2-1,TGCGCCAGCAGCCAAGATTGGGGACACCCCAATGAGCAGTTCTTC,CASSQDWGHPNEQFF
TRBV20-1,.,11,many,TRBJ2-1,TGCAGTGCTGGAAGGGCAAACGAGCAGTTCTTC,CSAGRANEQFF
TRBV25-1,.,18,.,TRBJ2-2,TGTGCCAGCAGTGACCGGGCAGGGGTCCCAAGGGGATCCGGGGAGCTGTTTTTT,CASSDRAGVPRGSGELFF
TRBV7-9,TRBD1,14,many,TRBJ2-7,TGTGCCAGCAGCAAAGGGCAGGGGGCAAGGGAGCAGTACTTC,CASSKGQGAREQYF
TRBV7-2,.,14,many,TRBJ2-3,TGTGCCAGCAGCCGCTACAGGGAAGCAGATACGCAGTATTTT,CASSRYREADTQYF
TRBV29-1,.,15,.,TRBJ2-2,TGCAGCGTTGAACGTGTAGGGGCGAACACCGGGGAGCTGTTTTTT,CSVERVGANTGELFF
TRBV7-9,.,18,many,TRBJ2-2,TGTGCCAGCATTCGTAGTACGGGCCTAGCGTCGAACACCGGGGAGCTGTTTTTT,CASIRSTGLASNTGELFF
TRBV7-9,.,12,many,TRBJ2-2,TGTGCCAGCAGACAGGTTGCCGGGGAGCTGTTTTTT,CASRQVAGELFF
TRBV11-1,.,14,many,TRBJ2-7,TGTGCCAGCAGCTTATTGGGGGCGGCCTACGAGCAGTACTTC,CASSLLGAAYEQYF
TRBV7-9,.,15,many,TRBJ2-1,TGTGCCAGCAGCTTAGTTCGGCCCTCGGGGGATGAGCAGTTCTTC,CASSLVRPSGDEQFF
TRBV18,TRBD2,17,.,TRBJ2-7,TGTGCCAGCTCACCACCCCGCGGGACTAGCGGGGGCTACGAGCAGTACTTC,CASSPPRGTSGGYEQYF
TRBV5-5,.,12,few,TRBJ2-2,TGTGCCAGCAGCCGAGCAGCTGGGGAGCTGTTTTTT,CASSRAAGELFF
TRBV10-3,.,14,many,TRBJ2-7,TGTGCCATCAGTGAGTCGGGAGCCCCCTACGAGCAGTACTTC,CAISESGAPYEQYF
TRBV19,.,15,many,TRBJ2-1,TGTGCCAGTAGTATTTCAGGGACTCTCTACAATGAGCAGTTCTTC,CASSISGTLYNEQFF
TRBV6-2/TRBV6-3,.,13,many,TRBJ2-5,TGTGCCAGCACTTCGGGGACCTTTGGTACCCAGTACTTC,CASTSGTFGTQYF
TRBV19,.,14,many,TRBJ2-5,TGTGCCAGTAGTAGCGGGGACTCTGGAAAGACCCAGTACTTC,CASSSGDSGKTQYF
TRBV5-6,.,13,many,TRBJ2-3,TGTGCCAGCAGCCTCCTGCAGTCAGATACGCAGTATTTT,CASSLLQSDTQYF
TRBV28,.,12,few,TRBJ2-5,TGTGCCAGCAAAGGGACTTCTGTGACCCAGTACTTC,CASKGTSVTQYF
TRBV7-9,.,13,many,TRBJ1-2,TGTGCCAGCAGCTTGCAGGCTAGCTATGGCTACACCTTC,CASSLQASYGYTF
TRBV2,.,13,many,TRBJ1-2,TGTGCCAGCAGTGAGTCTTTCGTCTATGGCTACACCTTC,CASSESFVYGYTF
TRBV30,.,13,many,TRBJ1-5,TGTGCCTGGAGCTCTGACAGTTCTCAGCCCCAGCATTTT,CAWSSDSSQPQHF
TRBV20-1,.,17,many,TRBJ2-7,TGCAGTGCAATCGGGGCTGTGGGGGGACTGGAGCCTTACGAGCAGTACTTC,CSAIGAVGGLEPYEQYF
TRBV6-2/TRBV6-3,TRBD2,16,.,TRBJ2-2,TGTGCCAGCAGCTCCCTTAGCGGGGGGGGCACCGGGGAGCTGTTTTTT,CASSSLSGGGTGELFF
TRBV19,.,13,many,TRBJ2-5,TGTGCCAGTAGTACAGGCAGGGTGGGGACCCAGTACTTC,CASSTGRVGTQYF
TRBV7-6,.,13,many,TRBJ2-7,TGTGCCAGCAGCCCCGGCCAGGGCTACGAGCAGTACTTC,CASSPGQGYEQYF
TRBV27,.,14,.,TRBJ2-5,TGTGCCAGCAGTTTACCGACGCCGGGGGGCCCCCAGTACTTC,CASSLPTPGGPQYF
TRBV5-1,TRBD2,16,.,TRBJ2-1,TGCGCCAGCAGCTTGGAAGCGGGGGGGGGATTCAGGGAGCAGTTCTTC,CASSLEAGGGFREQFF
TRBV13,TRBD2,16,many,TRBJ2-1,TGTGCCAGCAGCTTAGATAGCGGGGGGCGAAACAATGAGCAGTTCTTC,CASSLDSGGRNNEQFF
TRBV7-2,.,15,many,TRBJ1-1,TGTGCCAGCAGCCCTGCCTTAGGGGGGAGGACTGAAGCTTTCTTT,CASSPALGGRTEAFF
TRBV7-2,.,15,many,TRBJ1-5,TGTGCCAGCAGCTTATGGCGTGGGGTGGATCAGCCCCAGCATTTT,CASSLWRGVDQPQHF
TRBV12-3/TRBV12-4,TRBD1,14,many,TRBJ2-3,TGTGCCAGCACCGCGGGACAGGGGGCAGATACGCAGTATTTT,CASTAGQGADTQYF
TRBV5-1,.,11,many,TRBJ1-1,TGCGCCAGCAGTCTGGGGGAGGAAGCTTTCTTT,CASSLGEEAFF
TRBV6-8,TRBD1,15,many,TRBJ2-7,TGTGCCAGCAGGCGGTTGGGACAGGGCGTTAGCGAGCAGTACTTC,CASRRLGQGVSEQYF
TRBV6-2/TRBV6-3,TRBD1,14,many,TRBJ1-2,TGTGCCAGCAGTCGGACAGGGGCGGGCTATGGCTACACCTTC,CASSRTGAGYGYTF
TRBV23-1,TRBD1,15,many,TRBJ2-7,TGCGCCAGCAGTCAGAGAGGGGGCAGCTCCTACGAGCAGTACTTC,CASSQRGGSSYEQYF
TRBV6-6,.,14,many,TRBJ2-2,TGTGCCAGCAGCCAAACTAGTGACCCCGGGGAGCTGTTTTTT,CASSQTSDPGELFF
TRBV7-2,TRBD2,13,many,TRBJ2-7,TGTGCCAGCACTGCCTCTTTGGGGGGGGGGGAGTACTTC,CASTASLGGGEYF
TRBV20-1,.,12,many,TRBJ1-2,TGCAGTGCTAAAACACGGAGCTATGGCTACACCTTC,CSAKTRSYGYTF
TRBV29-1,TRBD2,14,many,TRBJ2-3,TGCAGCGTTGAAGTTAGCGGGGGGGCGGAGGCGCAGTATTTT,CSVEVSGGAEAQYF
TRBV5-1,TRBD2,14,.,TRBJ2-7,TGCGCCAGCAGCGCGACGGCGGGGGCCTACGAGCAGTACTTC,CASSATAGAYEQYF
TRBV12-3/TRBV12-4,TRBD1,15,few,TRBJ2-2,TGTGCCAGCAGTGGGGGGACAGGGAAGGCCGGGGAGCTGTTTTTT,CASSGGTGKAGELFF
TRBV20-1,.,13,many,TRBJ2-5,TGCAGTGCTCACGATGGGGGCCAGGAGACCCAGTACTTC,CSAHDGGQETQYF
TRBV7-8,.,12,.,TRBJ2-1,TGTGCCAGCAGCTCCGGGACGTGGGACCAGTTCTTC,CASSSGTWDQFF
TRBV7-8,.,12,few,TRBJ1-1,TGTGCCAGCAGTGGGGGTGGGACTGAAGCTTTCTTT,CASSGGGTEAFF